The text below deals with one T cell receptor (beta chain). Germline-derived CDR1 and CDR2 are MDHEN and SYDVKM. The CDR3 length is 16 residues. Trimming cost V 4 bases and J 8 bases; bases outside gene matches: 12. These data come from a study of post-analysis software for immune sequencing data. Whole-study context: Relapsing-remitting, secondary progressive and progressive-relapsing forms made up the multiple sclerosis disease courses.

Unique molecular identifiers were present in the TCR beta cDNA libraries. Using its own MiXCR run on the PCR reads, TCRdb lists one record per CDR3 protein. The data show about 160,000 distinct CDR3 sequences, 35% to 40% seen once. This TCR came from a girl aged 10 to 17 with multiple sclerosis. The sequenced sample was blood, obtained after autologous hematopoietic stem cell transplantation. J is TRBJ2-1 and V is TRBV28; 9 positions agree with TRBD2. The DNA of the CDR3 is TGTGCCAGCAGTTCGACTATCGGCGGGAGGGGCTATGAGCAGTTCTTC. Translation gives CASSSTIGGRGYEQFF.